The rows below give T cell receptor beta chains drawn from one sample of a study of blood T cell repertoires in COVID-19. Assay used: immunoSEQ multiplex PCR; TCRdb lists only in-frame clones, some missing. The sample includes a few hundred thousand clones, 88% seen only once; the top ten take roughly 0.8%. The sample taken for sequencing was peripheral blood. The receptors derive from a woman in her 30s with acute or convalescent COVID-19. Each CDR3 is given with its conserved first and last residue. A D gene is named only where the DNA matches it firmly. Clone size is not always given. Where it is, it says once, few, many or a class for expanded clones.

>TRBJ2-7|-|TRBD1|TRBV4-3
TGCGCCAGCAGCCAAGATTGGGACAGGCACTACCAGGGCTACGAGCAGTACTTC
CASSQDWDRHYQGYEQYF
>TRBJ1-1|-|-|TRBV7-9
TGTGCCAGCAGCCTGAAAAACAGCGAAGCTTTCTTT
CASSLKNSEAFF
>TRBJ1-1|-|-|TRBV19
TGTGCCAGTAGTCCCAAATTGGGGAGTGAAGCTTTCTTT
CASSPKLGSEAFF
>TRBJ2-3|-|-|TRBV7-3
TGTGCCAGCAGCGAGACGGGTGGCGGGAGCACAGATACGCAGTATTTT
CASSETGGGSTDTQYF
>TRBJ2-1|-|TRBD2|TRBV9
TGTGCCAGCAGCGTAGAGCGGGGCTTCTCTCTAGGAGAGCAGTTCTTC
CASSVERGFSLGEQFF
>TRBJ2-1|-|TRBD2|TRBV6-5
TGTGCCAGCAGTTATCTACTAGCGGGCCAATACAATGAGCAGTTCTTC
CASSYLLAGQYNEQFF
>TRBJ2-7|once|-|TRBV10-1
TGCGCCAGCAGTGAGTCGACGGCACTAGTGGACGAGCAGTACTTC
CASSESTALVDEQYF
>TRBJ2-7|-|TRBD1|TRBV19
TGTGCCAGTAGTAGGTACCGACAGGGGGCCAGCGAGCAGTACTTC
CASSRYRQGASEQYF
>TRBJ2-5|-|-|TRBV5-4
TGTGCCAGCAGCTGGCGGATCGGGAGTCAAGAGACCCAGTACTTC
CASSWRIGSQETQYF
>TRBJ1-6|-|-|TRBV19
TGTGCCAGTATTAAGGACAGCTCCTATAATTCACCCCTCCACTTT
CASIKDSSYNSPLHF
>TRBJ1-4|-|-|TRBV2
TGTGCCAGCAGTGAAGCGCGGTCAGTTAATGAAAAACTGTTTTTT
CASSEARSVNEKLFF
>TRBJ1-5|-|-|TRBV19
TGTGCCAGTAGACTAAGGGGGGGGTACGGCAATCAGCCCCAGCATTTT
CASRLRGGYGNQPQHF
>TRBJ1-3|-|TRBD1|TRBV30
TGTGCCTGGAGTGCAGGGGGGCAGGGAAACACCATATATTTT
CAWSAGGQGNTIYF